These 20 T cell receptor beta chains originate from one sample sequenced in a study of beta chain features in type 1 diabetes. Study-wide findings and caveats: Type 1 diabetes patients had moderately but significantly shorter TCRB CDR3s in all four CD4+ subsets.

Investigators reverse transcribed all isolated RNA, so they sequenced expressed TCRB transcripts. Clones were sequenced by immunoSEQ multiplex PCR, and TCRdb holds only the in-frame ones, with some missing. The sample carries 150,000 to 200,000 clones, approximately 8.8% recorded once. Their recognized antigens are unknown. Sample: central memory CD4+ T cells from blood. These receptors all come from a young woman with type 1 diabetes.

This clone was seen a few times. The sample has other DNA sequences that encode this CDR3 too. The CDR3 sequence: CASSLEDSANTGELFF. CDR3 DNA sequence: TGCGCCAGCAGCTTGGAAGACAGCGCGAACACCGGGGAGCTGTTTTTT. This rearrangement joins TRBV5-1 to TRBJ2-2; weak D call: TRBD1 (5 bases). Germline V CDR1 and CDR2: SGHRS, YFSETQ. The CDR3 totals 16 residues. Deletions cut 0 bases from V and 0 bases from J, with 9 bases between.

The gene calls are TRBV28 and TRBJ2-7, with D possibly matching TRBD1 (5 bases). This CDR3 region has 13 residues. Germline lookup yields CDR1 MDHEN and CDR2 SYDVKM. Trimming stripped 5 bases from V and 4 bases from J, with 12 bases between. The CDR3 coding sequence is TGTGCCAGCAGTCGGACACCACAATACGAGCAGTACTTC. Encoded protein: CASSRTPQYEQYF.

This clone was found a few times. The chain has TRBV7-9 and TRBJ2-5; unclear D gene. The closer fit of TRBJ2-7 to the DNA end suggests the J call may be wrong. The CDR3 loop spans 14 amino acids. Germline lookup yields CDR1 SEHNR and CDR2 FQNEAQ (reference sequence). CDR3 nucleotide sequence: TGTGCCAGCAGCTTCGGCAGAGACTGGTACGAGCAGTACTTC. Protein sequence: CASSFGRDWYEQYF.

This chain connects TRBV6-1 to TRBJ2-3; D not resolved. The CDR3 runs 12 residues. Germline values: CDR1 MNHNS, CDR2 SASEGT. V was cut by 6 bases and J by 2 bases, with 6 bases left in between. CDR3 DNA: TGTGCCAGCAGAGCTTACACAGATACGCAGTATTTT. It yields the protein CASRAYTDTQYF.

This clone showed up just a few times. The rearrangement uses TRBV5-1 and TRBJ2-1, with D possibly TRBD1 on 6 matching bases. V dropped 4 bases and J dropped 7 bases, with 12 bases sitting between them. CDR3 length: 13 amino acids. Germline-derived CDR1 and CDR2 are SGHRS and YFSETQ. The CDR3 region has the DNA TGCGCCAGCAGCCGACAGGTAAATAATGAGCAGTTCTTC. This encodes CASSRQVNNEQFF.

As to this clone: Relative to the germline gene, one junction end is altered; a read error may explain this. V gene TRBV5-4 combines with J gene TRBJ2-7; TRBD2 matches 9 bases. CDR3 size: 15 residues. The V gene's germline CDR1 is SGHNT and CDR2 YYREEE (reference sequence). The chain's CDR3 is CASSHGAGGTDEQYF. The CDR3 bases are TGCGCCAGCAGCCACGGAGCGGGAGGAACCGACGAGCAGTACTTC.

This clone was counted only a few times. The chain has TRBV28 and TRBJ1-5; TRBD1 matches 10 bases. The CDR3 has 18 amino acids. Germline CDR1 MDHEN, CDR2 SYDVKM. J gave up 0 bases and V 6 bases, and 11 bases lay outside the gene matches. CDR3 DNA: TGTGCCAGCAGCGTGACAGGGGGCGCGCCTTATAGCAATCAGCCCCAGCATTTT. This sequence encodes CASSVTGGAPYSNQPQHF.

This clone was seen a handful of times. The J gene is TRBJ1-2, the V gene TRBV18, with TRBD1 as a possible D gene (6 bases). The CDR3 covers 12 residues. The ends were cut back, 5 bases at V and 6 bases at J, with 10 bases in the middle. Germline lookup yields CDR1 KGHSH and CDR2 LQKENI. Here the CDR3 DNA reads TGTGCCAGCTCAACTCGACAGGATGGCTACACCTTC. Its translation is CASSTRQDGYTF.

This chain links TRBV6-5 with TRBJ1-1; D gene uncertain. The V end was cut by 6 bases, the J end by 0 bases, with 11 bases between. The CDR3 totals 14 residues. The V gene's germline CDR1 is MNHEY and CDR2 SVGAGI. The CDR3 is CASRTQVMNTEAFF. DNA for the CDR3: TGTGCCAGCAGGACCCAGGTCATGAACACTGAAGCTTTCTTT.

This sequence joins TRBV5-1 and TRBJ2-5, with TRBD2 matching over 10 bases. CDR1 is SGHRS, CDR2 YFSETQ, per germline. This CDR3 spans 14 amino acids. With 3 bases clipped from V and 4 bases from J, the junction kept 3 bases outside the gene matches. The CDR3 is CASSSAGGIETQYF. The CDR3 DNA sequence: TGCGCCAGCAGCTCAGCGGGAGGGATAGAGACCCAGTACTTC.

In its sample, this clone was seen a few times. Here the CDR3 DNA reads TGTGCCAGCAGTCCTCACACAGGGGAAGAGACCCAGTACTTC. Protein: CASSPHTGEETQYF. The chain is built from TRBV2 and TRBJ2-5; 7 bases match TRBD1. This CDR3 spans 14 amino acids. Germline CDR1 and CDR2: SNHLY and FYNNEI. J lost 3 bases, V lost 5 bases, and 6 bases had no gene match.

The chain is built from TRBV29-1 and TRBJ2-2; perhaps TRBD1 as D (6 bases). With 7 bases removed from V and 6 bases from J, the gap between germline ends came to 15 bases. Germline V gene sequence: CDR1 SQVTM, CDR2 ANQGSEA. The CDR3 runs 13 residues. The CDR3, as DNA: TGCAGCGCAACAGGGCAGGGTCCCGGGGAGCTGTTTTTT. It specifies CSATGQGPGELFF.

The V gene is TRBV5-1, the J gene TRBJ2-1, with 14 bases identical to TRBD2. Germline assignment: CDR1 SGHRS and CDR2 YFSETQ. This CDR3 spans 17 amino acids. The V and J ends lost 1 base and 2 bases, in that order; junction bases with no gene match: 2. CDR3 amino acids: CASSLQTSGRAYNEQFF. In DNA form, the CDR3 reads TGCGCCAGCAGCTTGCAGACTAGCGGGAGGGCCTACAATGAGCAGTTCTTC.

The chain employs TRBV2 and TRBJ2-5; no clear D. The CDR3 is 13 residues long. Trimming stripped 8 bases from V and 1 base from J, with 11 bases between. Germline loops: CDR1 SNHLY, CDR2 FYNNEI. CDR3 loop: CASVLNSQETQYF. The CDR3 DNA reads as TGTGCCAGCGTTTTGAACTCCCAAGAGACCCAGTACTTC.

This clone came up a few times. CDR3 sequence: CASSLTGRYGYTF. In DNA, the CDR3 is TGTGCCAGCAGTTTAACAGGGAGATATGGCTACACCTTC. This chain uses TRBV27 with TRBJ1-2; TRBD1 might be the D (6 bases). The germline V and J ends were trimmed by 2 bases and 5 bases, with 9 bases remaining between them. Germline CDR1 reads MNHEY; CDR2 reads SMNVEV (reference sequence). The CDR3 is 13 amino acids.

The J gene is TRBJ2-1, the V gene TRBV2; D remains unclear. Trimming stripped 6 bases from V and 10 bases from J, with 10 bases between. Germline V gene sequence: CDR1 SNHLY, CDR2 FYNNEI. CDR3 size: 11 residues. The DNA for the CDR3 is TGTGCCAGCAGATCCTCCCCCGAGCAGTTCTTC. Amino acid sequence: CASRSSPEQFF.

In its sample, this clone was seen a few times. The chain couples TRBV5-1 to TRBJ1-1; 11 bases line up with TRBD1. The germline CDR1 and CDR2 sequences are SGHRS and YFSETQ. This CDR3 has 14 amino acids. V shed 3 bases and J 4 bases; nucleotides not matched to a gene: 2. The CDR3 region has the DNA TGCGCCAGCAGCTCCGGGACAGGGGGCACTGAAGCTTTCTTT. Amino acids: CASSSGTGGTEAFF.

This rearrangement joins TRBV29-1 to TRBJ1-1, with D perhaps TRBD1 (5 bases). Trimming took 6 bases from V and 8 from J, leaving 13 bases between them. The CDR3 is 11 residues long. The V gene's germline CDR1 is SQVTM and CDR2 ANQGSEA. As DNA, the CDR3 is TGCAGCGTGGGGGTAGGGAGGGAAGCTTTCTTT. Its translation is CSVGVGREAFF.

The chain joins TRBV14 to TRBJ2-5; perhaps TRBD1 as D (6 bases). The germline CDR1 and CDR2 sequences are SGHDN and FVKESK. V was cut by 3 bases and J by 2 bases, with 13 bases left in between. This CDR3 region has 15 residues. The CDR3 reads CASSHYSGEQETQYF. In nucleotides, the CDR3 is TGTGCCAGCAGCCATTATTCAGGGGAACAAGAGACCCAGTACTTC. The whole variable domain, filled in from reference TRBV14 and TRBJ2-5, reads EAGVTQFPSHSVIEKGQTVTLRCDPISGHDNLYWYRRVMGKEIKFLLHFVKESKQDESGMPNNRFLAERTGGTYSTLKVQPAELEDSGVYFCASSHYSGEQETQYFGPGTRLLVL.

This clone showed up many times. The rearrangement uses TRBV29-1 and TRBJ1-1; 11 bases are a match to TRBD1. CDR1 is SQVTM, CDR2 ANQGSEA, per germline. This CDR3 is 17 amino acids long. Germline trimming cut 5 bases from V and 1 base from J; bases unmatched to any gene: 12. DNA for the CDR3: TGCAGCGTTCTGACGCTTCCGGGACAGGGGGGGAACACTGAAGCTTTCTTT. It specifies CSVLTLPGQGGNTEAFF.